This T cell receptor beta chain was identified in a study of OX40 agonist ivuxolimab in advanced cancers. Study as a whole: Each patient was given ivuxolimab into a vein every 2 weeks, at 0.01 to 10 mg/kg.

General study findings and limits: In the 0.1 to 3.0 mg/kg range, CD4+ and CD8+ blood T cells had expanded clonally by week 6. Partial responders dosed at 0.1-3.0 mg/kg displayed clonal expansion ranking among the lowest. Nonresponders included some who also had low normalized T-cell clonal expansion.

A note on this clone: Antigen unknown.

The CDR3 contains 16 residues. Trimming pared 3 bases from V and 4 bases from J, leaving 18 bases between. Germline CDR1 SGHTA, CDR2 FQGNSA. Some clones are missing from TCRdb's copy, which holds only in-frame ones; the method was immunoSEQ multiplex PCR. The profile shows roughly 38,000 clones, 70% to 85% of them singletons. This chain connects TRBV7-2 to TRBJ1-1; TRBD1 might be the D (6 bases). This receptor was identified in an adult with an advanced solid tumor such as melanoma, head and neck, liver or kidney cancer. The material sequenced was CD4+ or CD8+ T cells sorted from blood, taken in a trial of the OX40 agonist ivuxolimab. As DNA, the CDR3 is TGTGCCAGCAGCTTGGACAGTTCCCTGGAGAGCACTGAAGCTTTCTTT. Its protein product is CASSLDSSLESTEAFF. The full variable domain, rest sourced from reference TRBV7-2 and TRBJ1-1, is GAGVSQSPSNKVTEKGKDVELRCDPISGHTALYWYRQSLGQGLEFLIYFQGNSAPDKSGLPSDRFSAERTGGSVSTLTIQRTQQEDSAVYLCASSLDSSLESTEAFFGQGTRLTVV.